This TCR beta chain appears in the sequencing data of a study of blood T cell repertoires in COVID-19. On the study more broadly: Sites in the United States, Italy and Spain provided acute and convalescent COVID-19 samples. PBMCs, B-cell-depleted T cells, or T cells were the source of the cDNA or gDNA that made up the material.

The CDR3 is made up of 14 amino acids. Trimming pared 2 bases from V and 3 bases from J, leaving 10 bases between. Germline CDR1 KGHSH, CDR2 LQKENI. Authors' data handling: Researchers report that nucleated cell counts were estimated from reference gene primer amplification. The table came from immunoSEQ multiplex PCR; TCRdb's copy has only in-frame clones and leaves some out. The V and J calls and clone size are taken from that table; D and trimming were inferred from the DNA. Of 70,000 or so clones listed, 88% were seen once; the top ten hold under 1.5%. Sequencing was carried out using peripheral blood. The V call is TRBV18, the J call TRBJ1-2, with D perhaps TRBD1 (5 bases). This receptor was obtained from a human donor in a cohort sampled during active COVID-19. The CDR3 protein is CASSPGGGDYGYTF. CDR3 nucleotide sequence: TGTGCCAGCTCACCAGGGGGGGGAGACTATGGCTACACCTTC.